This T cell receptor (beta chain) derives from a study of cytomegalovirus exposure and HLA in healthy donors (dated by TCRdb to 2016 to 2017). Background for the entire study: In an earlier analysis of under 600 of the donors, about 270 Gb of sequence data and 100 million or so unique TCR beta sequences from roughly 200 million T cells were reported. A later analysis re-analyzed previously published TCR beta repertoires from about 730 donors and added high-resolution HLA genotyping to study TCR occurrence patterns. Typing coverage varied by locus: about 629-640 donors for A, B, C, DRB1 and DQB1; 500 to 550 for DQA1; 600 to 610 for DPA1; 400 to 480 for DPB1. To predict cytomegalovirus infection status, the study combined high-throughput TCR immunosequencing, statistical association of individual TCRs with disease status, and machine learning. Several DR-DQ haplotypes were handled as single units for association and clustering, since linkage in the cohort was strong. In the later analysis, no new phenotypic data were used to find candidate immune exposures; instead, reliance was placed on TCR beta sequences and their occurrence across donors. In a later genetic analysis, genome-wide SNP genotypes for 398 of the 666 donors were used, and that subset was treated as a discovery cohort. Among the roughly 390 genotyped donors, roughly 80% belonged to the genetic ancestry cluster associated with self-reported Caucasian donors. In addition to the first cohort of approximately 650 subjects, a separate validation cohort of 120 different subjects was used. Class I and class II HLA loci were covered by the typing at four-digit resolution. Alongside the repertoire data, information on donor age, sex, ethnicity and CMV serostatus was compiled. Approximately 310 gigabases of sequencing data and tens of millions of unique TCR sequences were included in an early release covering roughly 700 HLA-typed donors. The study aimed to test whether cataloging public T cell receptors could reveal signatures of past pathogen exposure. Among 350 to 400 genotyped donors of the cohort, an average of about 240,000 unique TCR beta nucleotide sequences were sequenced per donor, roughly 18% of them non-productive. The T cell repertoires of 670 or so subjects were profiled by immunosequencing and related to cytomegalovirus serostatus. All discovery cohort repertoires had been generated using a single sequencing platform. An earlier analysis of roughly 600 of the donors used high-throughput TCR beta sequencing to judge whether each TCR beta V gene segment behaved as functional or pseudogenic.

On this clone: It has no known antigen specificity. No base-level quality is on record; no much larger clone is a single base apart.

The full study reports these points: Because some donors lacked HLA typing at each locus, the association tests relied only on the typed subset. For the cohort, immune exposure information was limited to CMV serostatus. In a later genetic analysis, a missense DCLRE1C variant was associated with V-gene and J-gene trimming of TCR beta chains, and the association was replicated in an independent cohort. According to a later analysis, parvovirus B19, influenza, CMV and Epstein-Barr virus appeared linked to several top co-occurrence clusters. It was suggested by the authors that the approach could potentially be generalized to other disease states and immunological phenotypes. The presence/absence analyses assumed that sequencing depth was roughly uniform across donors, and that assumption may not be true. In a later analysis, 15,000 to 20,000 TCR beta sequences were associated with specific HLA alleles at a false discovery rate of 0.05. According to a later genetic analysis, donors in an Asian-associated ancestry cluster had fewer N-insertions in productive TCRs than the approximately 700-donor mean. Cytomegalovirus status was reported to be diagnosed by the classifier with high specificity and sensitivity in both the original and validation cohorts. Broadly in line with IMGT annotations, most TCR beta V segments showed up in productive rearrangements about 87% or about 30% of the time in an earlier analysis of roughly 590 of the donors. This cohort had only TCR beta chains sequenced, and the lack of alpha or paired-chain data limited which features could be detected. When HLA alleles, especially DR and DQ, strongly co-occurred, attributing TCR associations to individual alleles was difficult. Linkage disequilibrium might explain the correlated functional status among segregating V segments, but an unknown experimental factor could not be ruled out. A further reported finding was that TCR beta sequences accurately predicted the HLA-A and HLA-B alleles for most subjects in the first cohort. In a later analysis, HLA-associated TCR beta chains showed more clonal expansion and lower generation probabilities than non-associated chains that were equally common. In a later analysis, the rate of TCR association differed among HLA loci, with DRB1 alleles having the most associated TCRs and HLA-C alleles having the fewest. A cluster of highly shared sequence variants was judged likely to be a technical artifact of the sequencing pipeline. A later analysis found that most CMV-associated TCR beta chains appeared HLA-restricted, with HLA associations seemingly driven largely by CMV exposure. Most TCR sequences were observed very rarely across donors, whereas some public TCRs were present in many individuals. Some IMGT-functional V segments, including TRBV6-2 and TRBV6-3, could not be distinguished by the 87-base-pair reads and were therefore excluded. In vitro tests confirmed that a few of the cytomegalovirus-associated TCR beta chains recognize cytomegalovirus antigens. In the study, 150 to 200 TCR beta chains were listed as associated with cytomegalovirus. The earlier analysis of some 560 of the donors excluded around 17 rarely observed V segments, including chromosome 9 orphons, because counts were too low.

The library was obtained by the immunoSEQ multiplex PCR assay. A mixture of 60 forward primers for TCR Vbeta segments and 13 reverse primers for TCR Jbeta segments was used in the multiplex PCR. A multiplex PCR assay on genomic DNA amplified the CDR3 region of rearranged TCR beta genes. On the Illumina HiSeq System, the amplified TCR beta libraries were sequenced as 87-base-pair reads. The source study handled its data this way. A later analysis counted tens of millions of unique TCR beta chains across the 550 to 800 repertoires, and around 9.9 million of these chains were shared by at least two donors. A nearest-neighbor algorithm error-corrected the raw reads and collapsed the reads into unique sequences, merging closely related sequences to remove PCR and sequencing errors. Alignment of CDR3 sequences to IMGT reference sequences was used to assign V, D and J gene segments. For a sequence to be retained, a match of at least six nucleotides to both a V gene segment and a J gene segment was required. A rearrangement counted as productive if the CDR3 had no stop codons and remained in frame with V and J, and every other rearrangement counted as non-productive. Following IMGT convention, CDR3 was defined as the stretch from the second conserved V-encoded cysteine to the conserved J-encoded phenylalanine. Sequences without an unambiguous match to a single V gene segment were excluded from the earlier analysis of a few hundred of the donors. In an earlier analysis of 587 of the donors, V segments were called functional above 56.7% productive rearrangements and were called segregating when the between-donor standard deviation exceeded 5%. A statistical classification framework was built to diagnose cytomegalovirus status from the catalog of TCR beta chain sequences. In a later analysis, TCR nucleotide sequences were compared against IMGT/GENE-DB human TR gene sequences so that V and J genes could be assigned. In a later analysis, CDR3 sequences and most-parsimonious VDJ recombination scenarios were assigned using the TCRdist pipeline. In a later analysis, every TCR beta chain was defined by the combination of its CDR3 amino acid sequence and its V-gene family, and reads without a unique V-gene family were dropped. A later analysis removed 500 to 650 highly shared, low-generation-probability nucleotide sequences to deal with suspected cross-contamination and a sequencing artifact. In a later analysis, a clonal expansion index was calculated for each public chain from normalized within-repertoire ranks of inferred template counts. In a later analysis, generation probabilities were computed with a VDJ recombination model fitted to out-of-frame rearrangements, and the resulting probabilities were checked against IGoR. A later analysis scored TCR-TCR, TCR-HLA and TCR-CMV co-occurrence with hypergeometric tests, applying a repertoire-size bias correction to TCR pairs. A later analysis estimated false discovery rates by permuting HLA or CMV assignments 20 times. In a later analysis, co-occurring TCRs were grouped using DBSCAN, with TCRdist sequence similarity added in when clustering inside HLA-allele-positive subsets. For co-occurrence clustering, repertoires with fewer than 30,000 or more than 120,000 public chains were excluded, along with four to six repertoires with anomalous nucleotide sharing. The table comes from immuneACCESS by way of TCRdb, which keeps in-frame sequences with V and J called. Part of the clones is missing from these tables; in studies checked, under half for an unresolved V gene and the rest for unknown reasons. D and trimming come from the DNA, and the V and J calls and clone size come from that table. Counted in this sample were about 100,000 clones; about 84% of them appeared once. The ten largest clones capture around 2% of the sample.

CDR1 and CDR2, per the germline V gene, are SGDLS and YYNGEE. The germline V and J ends show losses of 4 bases and 10 bases respectively, and no gene match explains 9 bases of the junction. CDR3 length: 15 amino acids, cysteine to phenylalanine. Kept here is only the CDR3 DNA, which spans 45 bases and is read in frame from base 1. The cohort was made up of roughly 670 healthy bone marrow donors. At the time of sampling, every cohort member was nominally healthy, though immune exposures that went unrecorded were likely present. The donor was CMV seronegative and was included in the group of about 400 seronegative cohort members. Every donor gave a peripheral blood sample, and the peripheral blood mononuclear cells from that sample were used for TCR beta sequencing. The Qiagen DNeasy Blood Extraction Kit was used to extract genomic DNA from the blood cell samples.

The sequencing input was PBMCs. The sequence derives from a man aged 25 to 40 in good health and CMV-seronegative. Recombination connected TRBV9 to TRBJ2-1; the junction holds 12 bases that match TRBD2. The CDR3 amino acid sequence is: CASSSRLAGEEEQFF. Here is the DNA: TGTGCCAGCAGCTCCCGACTAGCGGGAGAAGAGGAGCAGTTCTTC.